This T cell receptor beta chain was documented in a study of blood T cell repertoires in COVID-19. Study overall: Specimens from acute and convalescent COVID-19 originated in the United States, Italy and Spain.

This clone was seen just once. J gave up 6 bases and V 0 bases, and 6 bases lay outside the gene matches. CDR3 size: 18 residues. Germline CDR1 SGHAT, CDR2 FQNNGV. The method was immunoSEQ multiplex PCR; TCRdb's version includes in-frame clones alone and lacks a portion of them. Of more than 80,000 clones listed, 88% are singletons. Sequenced sample: peripheral blood. The source of this sequence is a man older than 75 with acute or convalescent COVID-19. The chain employs TRBV11-2 and TRBJ1-6, with TRBD1 matching over 12 bases. CDR3 amino acids: CASSLDWGQGAPNSPLHF. The CDR3 nucleotides are TGTGCCAGCAGCTTAGATTGGGGACAGGGGGCTCCTAATTCACCCCTCCACTTT.